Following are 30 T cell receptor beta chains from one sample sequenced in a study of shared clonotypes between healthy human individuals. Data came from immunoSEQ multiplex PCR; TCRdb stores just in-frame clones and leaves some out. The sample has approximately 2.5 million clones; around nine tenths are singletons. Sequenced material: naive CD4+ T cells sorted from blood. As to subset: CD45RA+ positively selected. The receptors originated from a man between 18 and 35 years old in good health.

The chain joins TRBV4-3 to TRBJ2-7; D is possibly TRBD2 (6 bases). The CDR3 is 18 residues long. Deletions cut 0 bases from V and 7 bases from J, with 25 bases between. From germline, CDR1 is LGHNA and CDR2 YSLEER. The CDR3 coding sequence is TGCGCCAGCAGCCAAGAATGGGGGGTGGTTTCAAACGGAGGGGAGCAGTACTTC. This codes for CASSQEWGVVSNGGEQYF.

This CDR3 is CASNGGGHTDTQYF. The CDR3 DNA follows: TGTGCCAGCAACGGCGGGGGGCACACAGATACGCAGTATTTT. J is TRBJ2-3 and V is TRBV9; 8 bases align to TRBD2. The V segment lost 6 bases and the J segment 2 bases; nucleotides outside the gene matches: 5. CDR3 length equals 14 residues. Germline assignment: CDR1 SGDLS and CDR2 YYNGEE.

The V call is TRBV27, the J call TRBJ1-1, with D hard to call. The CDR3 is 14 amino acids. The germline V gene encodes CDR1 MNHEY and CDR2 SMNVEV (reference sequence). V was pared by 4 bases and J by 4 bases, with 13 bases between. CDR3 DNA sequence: TGTGCCAGCAGTTCCCTGGGCCCTAGCACTGAAGCTTTCTTT. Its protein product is CASSSLGPSTEAFF.

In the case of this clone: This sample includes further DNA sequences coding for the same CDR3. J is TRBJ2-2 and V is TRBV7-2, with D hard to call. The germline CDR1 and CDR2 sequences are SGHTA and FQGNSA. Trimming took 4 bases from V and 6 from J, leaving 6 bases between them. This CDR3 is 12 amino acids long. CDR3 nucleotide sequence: TGTGCCAGCAGCTCCCCACCCGGGGAGCTGTTTTTT. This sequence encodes CASSSPPGELFF.

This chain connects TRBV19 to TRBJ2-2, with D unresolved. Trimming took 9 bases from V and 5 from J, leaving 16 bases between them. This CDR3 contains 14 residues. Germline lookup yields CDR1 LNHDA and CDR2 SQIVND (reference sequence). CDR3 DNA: TGTGCCAGCAATCCCGGGCCGCAGACCGGGGAGCTGTTTTTT. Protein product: CASNPGPQTGELFF.

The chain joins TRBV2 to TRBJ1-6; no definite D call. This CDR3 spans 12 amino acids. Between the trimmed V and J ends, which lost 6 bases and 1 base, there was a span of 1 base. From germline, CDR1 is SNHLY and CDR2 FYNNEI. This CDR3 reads CASRSYNSPLHF. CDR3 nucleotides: TGTGCCAGCAGGTCCTATAATTCACCCCTCCACTTT.

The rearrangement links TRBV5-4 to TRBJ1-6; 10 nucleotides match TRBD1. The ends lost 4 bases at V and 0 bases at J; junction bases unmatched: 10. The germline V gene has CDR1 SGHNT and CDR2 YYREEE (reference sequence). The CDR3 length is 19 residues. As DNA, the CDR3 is TGTGCCAGCAGCCCTCGGGACAGGGGCCAGAGCTCCTATAATTCACCCCTCCACTTT. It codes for CASSPRDRGQSSYNSPLHF.

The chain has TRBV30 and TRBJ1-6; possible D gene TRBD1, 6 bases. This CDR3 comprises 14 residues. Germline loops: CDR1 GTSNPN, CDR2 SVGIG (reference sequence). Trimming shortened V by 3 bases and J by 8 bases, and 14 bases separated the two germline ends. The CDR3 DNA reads TGTGCCTGGAGCCGAAGACAGGCTGATTCACCCCTCCACTTT. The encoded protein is CAWSRRQADSPLHF.

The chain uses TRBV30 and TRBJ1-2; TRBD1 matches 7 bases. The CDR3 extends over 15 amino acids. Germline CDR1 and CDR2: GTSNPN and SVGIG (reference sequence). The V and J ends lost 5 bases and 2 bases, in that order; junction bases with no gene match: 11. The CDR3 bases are TGTGCCTGGTCCCCACCCAGGGGGGGGAACTATGGCTACACCTTC. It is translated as CAWSPPRGGNYGYTF.

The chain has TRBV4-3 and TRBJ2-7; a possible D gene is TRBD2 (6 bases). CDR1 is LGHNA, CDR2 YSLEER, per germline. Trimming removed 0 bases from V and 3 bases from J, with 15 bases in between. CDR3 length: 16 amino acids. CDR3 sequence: CASSQEGGMAFYEQYF. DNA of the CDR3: TGCGCCAGCAGCCAAGAGGGAGGCATGGCGTTCTACGAGCAGTACTTC.

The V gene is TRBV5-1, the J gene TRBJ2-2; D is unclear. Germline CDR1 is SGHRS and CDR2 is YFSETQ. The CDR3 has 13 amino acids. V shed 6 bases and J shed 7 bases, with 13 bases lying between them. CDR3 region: CASTFWLFGELFF. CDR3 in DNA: TGCGCCAGCACGTTCTGGCTCTTCGGGGAGCTGTTTTTT.

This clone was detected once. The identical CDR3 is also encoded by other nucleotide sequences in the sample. CDR3 sequence: CASSQEGGTGNTIYF. The CDR3, as DNA: TGCGCCAGCAGCCAAGAGGGGGGTACTGGAAACACCATATATTTT. The V and J genes are TRBV4-1 and TRBJ1-3; D perhaps matches TRBD1 (5 bases). The CDR3 runs to 15 residues. Trimming shortened V by 0 bases and J by 2 bases, and 8 bases separated the two germline ends. Germline V lookup: CDR1 MGHRA, CDR2 YSYEKL.

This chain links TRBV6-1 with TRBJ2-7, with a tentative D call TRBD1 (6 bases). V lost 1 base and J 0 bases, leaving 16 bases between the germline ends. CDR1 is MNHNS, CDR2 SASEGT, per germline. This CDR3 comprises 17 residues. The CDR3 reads CASSEEGNRDSSYEQYF. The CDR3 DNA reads TGTGCCAGCAGTGAAGAAGGGAACAGGGATAGCTCCTACGAGCAGTACTTC.

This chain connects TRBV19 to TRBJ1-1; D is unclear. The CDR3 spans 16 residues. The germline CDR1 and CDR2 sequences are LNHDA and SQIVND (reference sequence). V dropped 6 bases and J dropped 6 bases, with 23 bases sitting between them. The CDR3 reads CASSPPPGPLHSEAFF. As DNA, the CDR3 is TGTGCCAGTAGCCCCCCGCCGGGCCCCCTCCACTCTGAAGCTTTCTTT.

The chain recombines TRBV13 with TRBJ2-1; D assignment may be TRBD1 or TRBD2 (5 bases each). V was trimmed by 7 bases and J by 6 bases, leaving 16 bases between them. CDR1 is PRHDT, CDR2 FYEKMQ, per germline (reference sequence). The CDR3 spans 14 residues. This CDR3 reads CASTITGPTNEQFF. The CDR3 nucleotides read TGTGCCAGCACCATCACGGGGCCAACCAATGAGCAGTTCTTC.

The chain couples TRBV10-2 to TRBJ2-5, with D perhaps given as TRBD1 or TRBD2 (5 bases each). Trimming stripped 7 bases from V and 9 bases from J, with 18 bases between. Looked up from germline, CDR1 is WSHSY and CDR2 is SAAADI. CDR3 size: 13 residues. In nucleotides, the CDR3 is TGCGCCAGCACCCAGACAGCCTTGGAGGCCCAGTACTTC. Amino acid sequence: CASTQTALEAQYF.

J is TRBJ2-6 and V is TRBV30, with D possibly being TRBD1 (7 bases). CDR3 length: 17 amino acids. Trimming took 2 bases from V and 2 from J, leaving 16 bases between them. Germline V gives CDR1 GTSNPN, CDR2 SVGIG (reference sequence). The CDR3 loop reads CAWSFQEGAAGANVLTF. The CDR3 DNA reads TGTGCCTGGAGTTTCCAGGAGGGGGCGGCTGGGGCCAACGTCCTGACTTTC.

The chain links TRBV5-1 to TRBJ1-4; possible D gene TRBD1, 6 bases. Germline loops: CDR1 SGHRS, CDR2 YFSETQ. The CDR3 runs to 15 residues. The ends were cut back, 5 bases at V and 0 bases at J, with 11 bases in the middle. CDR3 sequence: CASRGQQSTNEKLFF. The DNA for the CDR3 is TGCGCCAGCAGAGGACAGCAGTCAACTAATGAAAAACTGTTTTTT.

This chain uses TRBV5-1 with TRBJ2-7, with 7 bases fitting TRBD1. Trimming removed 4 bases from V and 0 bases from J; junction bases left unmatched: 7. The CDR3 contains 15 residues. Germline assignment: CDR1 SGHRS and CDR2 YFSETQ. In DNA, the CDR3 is TGCGCCAGCAGCCGAACGGGACAGAGCTCCTACGAGCAGTACTTC. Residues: CASSRTGQSSYEQYF.

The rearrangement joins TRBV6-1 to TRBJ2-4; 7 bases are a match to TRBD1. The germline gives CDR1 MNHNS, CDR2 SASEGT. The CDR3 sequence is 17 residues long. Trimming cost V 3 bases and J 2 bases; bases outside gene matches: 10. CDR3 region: CASSETGQLGSKNIQYF. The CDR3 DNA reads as TGTGCCAGCAGTGAGACAGGGCAATTAGGATCCAAAAACATTCAGTACTTC.

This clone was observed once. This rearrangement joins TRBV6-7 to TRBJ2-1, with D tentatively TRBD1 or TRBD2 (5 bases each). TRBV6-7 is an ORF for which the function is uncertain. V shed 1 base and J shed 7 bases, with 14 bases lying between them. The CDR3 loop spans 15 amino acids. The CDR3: CASSYYRRGANEQFF. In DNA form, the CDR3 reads TGTGCCAGCAGTTACTATCGTCGGGGCGCGAATGAGCAGTTCTTC.

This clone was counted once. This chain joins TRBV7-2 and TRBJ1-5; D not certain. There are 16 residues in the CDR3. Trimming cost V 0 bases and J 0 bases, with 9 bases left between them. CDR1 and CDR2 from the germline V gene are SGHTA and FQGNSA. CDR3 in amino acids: CASSLALTYSNQPQHF. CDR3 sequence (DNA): TGTGCCAGCAGCTTAGCGCTCACCTATAGCAATCAGCCCCAGCATTTT.

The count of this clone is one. DNA of the CDR3: TGTGCCAGCACCCGTAGAGCGGGGGTAGAGACCCAGTACTTC. This translates into CASTRRAGVETQYF. This chain uses TRBV6-5 with TRBJ2-5; 8 bases fit TRBD2. Germline-derived CDR1 and CDR2 are MNHEY and SVGAGI. The CDR3 contains 14 residues. V lost 7 bases, J lost 4 bases, and 8 bases stayed unmatched.

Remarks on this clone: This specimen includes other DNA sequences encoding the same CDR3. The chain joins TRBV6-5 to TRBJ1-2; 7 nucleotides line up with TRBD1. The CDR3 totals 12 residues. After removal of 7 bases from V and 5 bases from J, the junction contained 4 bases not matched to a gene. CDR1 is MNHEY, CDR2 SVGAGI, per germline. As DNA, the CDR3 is TGTGCCAGCACCCCAGGGGGATATGGCTACACCTTC. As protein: CASTPGGYGYTF.

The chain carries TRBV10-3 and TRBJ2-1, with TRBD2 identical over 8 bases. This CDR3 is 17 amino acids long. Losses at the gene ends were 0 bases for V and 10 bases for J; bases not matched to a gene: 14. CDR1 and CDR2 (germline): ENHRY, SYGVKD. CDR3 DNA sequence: TGTGCCATCAGTGAGTCGGGGCTAGCGGGCGGAATGGGAGAGCAGTTCTTC. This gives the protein CAISESGLAGGMGEQFF.

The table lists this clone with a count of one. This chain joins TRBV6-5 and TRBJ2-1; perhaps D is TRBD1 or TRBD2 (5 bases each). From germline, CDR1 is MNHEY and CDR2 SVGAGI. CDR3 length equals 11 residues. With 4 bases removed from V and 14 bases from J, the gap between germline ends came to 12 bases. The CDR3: CASSSRGAEFF. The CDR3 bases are TGTGCCAGCAGTTCCCGAGGGGCAGAGTTCTTC.

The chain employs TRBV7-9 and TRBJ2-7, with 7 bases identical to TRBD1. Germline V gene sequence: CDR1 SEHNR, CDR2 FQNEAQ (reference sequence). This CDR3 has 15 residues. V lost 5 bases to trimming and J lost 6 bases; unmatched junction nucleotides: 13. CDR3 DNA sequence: TGTGCCAGCAGCCCCCCCTCCGGGACAGACTGCGAGCAGTACTTC. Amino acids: CASSPPSGTDCEQYF.

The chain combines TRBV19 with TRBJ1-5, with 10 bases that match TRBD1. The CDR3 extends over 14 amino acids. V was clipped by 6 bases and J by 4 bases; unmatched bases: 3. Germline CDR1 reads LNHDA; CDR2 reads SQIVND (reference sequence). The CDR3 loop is CASRGTGENQPQHF. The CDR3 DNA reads TGTGCCAGTAGAGGGACAGGGGAAAATCAGCCCCAGCATTTT.

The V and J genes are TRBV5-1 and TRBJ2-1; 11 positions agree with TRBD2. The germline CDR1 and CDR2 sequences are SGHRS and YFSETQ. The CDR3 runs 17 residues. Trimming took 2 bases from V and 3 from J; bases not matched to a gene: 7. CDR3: CASSLQGLADVYNEQFF. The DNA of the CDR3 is TGCGCCAGCAGCTTACAGGGACTAGCGGACGTCTACAATGAGCAGTTCTTC.

CDR3 in DNA: TGTGCCAGCTGGGGACAGGACGCAGAGACCCAGTACTTC. Its translation is CASWGQDAETQYF. V gene TRBV2 combines with J gene TRBJ2-5, with 8 bases fitting TRBD1. Germline assignment: CDR1 SNHLY and CDR2 FYNNEI. V dropped 8 bases and J dropped 4; count of bases not matched to a gene: 6. CDR3 length: 13 amino acids. Filled out from reference TRBV2 and TRBJ2-5, the complete variable domain reads EPEVTQTPSHQVTQMGQEVILRCVPISNHLYFYWYRQILGQKVEFLVSFYNNEISEKSEIFDDQFSVERPDGSNFTLKIRSTKLEDSAMYFCASWGQDAETQYFGPGTRLLVL.